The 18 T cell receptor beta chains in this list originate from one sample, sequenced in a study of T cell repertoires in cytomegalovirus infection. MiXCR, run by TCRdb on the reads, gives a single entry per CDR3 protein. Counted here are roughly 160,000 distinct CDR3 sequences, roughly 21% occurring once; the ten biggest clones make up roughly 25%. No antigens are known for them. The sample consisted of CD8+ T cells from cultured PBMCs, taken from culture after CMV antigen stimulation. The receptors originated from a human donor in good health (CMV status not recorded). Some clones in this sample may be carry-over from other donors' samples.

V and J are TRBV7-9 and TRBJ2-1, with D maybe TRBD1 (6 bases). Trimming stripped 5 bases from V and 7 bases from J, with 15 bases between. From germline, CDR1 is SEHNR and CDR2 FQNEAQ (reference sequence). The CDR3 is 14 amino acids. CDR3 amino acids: CASSHQGWRNEQFF. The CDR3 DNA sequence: TGTGCCAGCAGCCATCAGGGGTGGAGAAATGAGCAGTTCTTC.

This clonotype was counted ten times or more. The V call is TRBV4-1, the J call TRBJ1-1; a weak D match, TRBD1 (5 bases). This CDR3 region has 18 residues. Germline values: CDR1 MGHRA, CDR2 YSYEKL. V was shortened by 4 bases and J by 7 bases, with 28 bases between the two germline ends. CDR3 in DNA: TGCGCCAGCAGCCCTTTGGGGACCGATCAGGGTTTTGATATTGAAGCTTTCTTT. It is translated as CASSPLGTDQGFDIEAFF.

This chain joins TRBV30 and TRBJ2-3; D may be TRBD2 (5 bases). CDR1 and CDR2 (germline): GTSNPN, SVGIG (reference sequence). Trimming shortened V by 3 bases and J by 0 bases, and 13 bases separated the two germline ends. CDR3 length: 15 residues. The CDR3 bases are TGTGCCTGGAGCCAACTAGACCCTAGCACAGATACGCAGTATTTT. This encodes CAWSQLDPSTDTQYF. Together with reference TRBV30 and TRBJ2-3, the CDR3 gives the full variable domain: SQTIHQWPATLVQPVGSPLSLECTVEGTSNPNLYWYRQAAGRGLQLLFYSVGIGQISSEVPQNLSASRPQDRQFILSSKKLLLSDSGFYLCAWSQLDPSTDTQYFGPGTRLTVL.

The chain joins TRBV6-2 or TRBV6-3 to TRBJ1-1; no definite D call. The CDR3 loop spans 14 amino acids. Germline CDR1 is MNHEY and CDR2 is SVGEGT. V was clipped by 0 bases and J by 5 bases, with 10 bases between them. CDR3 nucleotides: TGTGCCAGCAGTTACTCGATTATGATAACTGAAGCTTTCTTT. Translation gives CASSYSIMITEAFF.

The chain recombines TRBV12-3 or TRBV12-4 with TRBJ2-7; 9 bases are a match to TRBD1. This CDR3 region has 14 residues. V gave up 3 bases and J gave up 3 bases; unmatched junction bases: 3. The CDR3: CASSFAGQGYEQYF. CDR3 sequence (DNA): TGTGCCAGCAGTTTTGCGGGACAGGGCTACGAGCAGTACTTC.

The CDR3 loop reads CASSLASGGLDTQYF. The CDR3, as DNA: TGTGCCAGCAGCTTGGCTAGCGGGGGTCTTGATACGCAGTATTTT. V gene TRBV7-8 combines with J gene TRBJ2-3; 10 bases match TRBD2. This CDR3 has 15 residues. Germline V gene sequence: CDR1 SGHVS, CDR2 FQNEAQ. The V gene end was trimmed by 3 bases and the J gene end by 6 bases; junction bases not matched to a gene: 6.

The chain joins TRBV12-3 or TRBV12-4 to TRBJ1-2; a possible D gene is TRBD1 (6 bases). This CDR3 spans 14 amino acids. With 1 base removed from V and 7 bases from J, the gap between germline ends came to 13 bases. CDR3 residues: CASSLGGGRGGYTF. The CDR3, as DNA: TGTGCCAGCAGTTTAGGCGGGGGGCGCGGTGGCTACACCTTC.

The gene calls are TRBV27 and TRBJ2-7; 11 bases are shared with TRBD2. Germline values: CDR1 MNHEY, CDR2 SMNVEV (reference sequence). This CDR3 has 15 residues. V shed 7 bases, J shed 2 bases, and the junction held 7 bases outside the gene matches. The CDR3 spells CASNTIAGGTYEQYF. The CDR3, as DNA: TGTGCCAGCAATACCATAGCGGGGGGGACCTACGAGCAGTACTTC.

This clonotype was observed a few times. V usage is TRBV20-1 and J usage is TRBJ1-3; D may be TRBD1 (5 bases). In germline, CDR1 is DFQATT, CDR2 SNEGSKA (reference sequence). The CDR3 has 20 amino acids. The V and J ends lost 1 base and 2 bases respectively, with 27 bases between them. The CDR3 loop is CSARGTESSPPRGPGNTIYF. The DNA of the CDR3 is TGCAGTGCTAGAGGCACCGAATCGTCCCCCCCGCGGGGCCCTGGAAACACCATATATTTT.

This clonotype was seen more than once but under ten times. This CDR3 reads CASSPPGQAGNEQFF. The CDR3 DNA is TGTGCCAGCAGTCCCCCGGGACAGGCAGGAAATGAGCAGTTCTTC. This sequence joins TRBV27 and TRBJ2-1; 8 bases match TRBD1. The CDR3 has 15 amino acids. J lost 7 bases, V lost 5 bases, and 10 bases had no gene match. CDR1 is MNHEY and CDR2 is SMNVEV in the germline V gene (reference sequence).

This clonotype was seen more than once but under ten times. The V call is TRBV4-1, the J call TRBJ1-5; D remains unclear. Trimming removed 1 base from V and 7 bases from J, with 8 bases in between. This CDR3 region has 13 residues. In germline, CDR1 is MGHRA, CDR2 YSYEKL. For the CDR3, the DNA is TGCGCCAGCAGCCAAGTCGCCGGACAGCCCCAGCATTTT. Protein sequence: CASSQVAGQPQHF.

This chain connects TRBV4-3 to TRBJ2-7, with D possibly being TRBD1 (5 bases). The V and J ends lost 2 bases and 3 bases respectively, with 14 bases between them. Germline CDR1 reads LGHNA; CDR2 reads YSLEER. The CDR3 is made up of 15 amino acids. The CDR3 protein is CASSQSDRAYYEQYF. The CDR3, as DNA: TGCGCCAGCAGCCAATCCGACAGAGCCTACTACGAGCAGTACTTC.

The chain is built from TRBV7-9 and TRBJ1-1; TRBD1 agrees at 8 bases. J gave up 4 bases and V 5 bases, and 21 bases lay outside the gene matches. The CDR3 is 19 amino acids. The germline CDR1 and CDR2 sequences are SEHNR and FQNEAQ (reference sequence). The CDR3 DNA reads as TGTGCCAGCAGCCCTCGCGACAGGGGAGCTGCCGCTTGGGGCACTGAAGCTTTCTTT. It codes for CASSPRDRGAAAWGTEAFF.

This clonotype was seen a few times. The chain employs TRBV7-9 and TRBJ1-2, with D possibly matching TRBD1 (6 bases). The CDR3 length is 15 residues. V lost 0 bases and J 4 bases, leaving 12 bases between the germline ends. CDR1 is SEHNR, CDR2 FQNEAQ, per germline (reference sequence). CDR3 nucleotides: TGTGCCAGCAGCTTAGCGTCAGGGGTTTCCTATGGCTACACCTTC. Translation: CASSLASGVSYGYTF.

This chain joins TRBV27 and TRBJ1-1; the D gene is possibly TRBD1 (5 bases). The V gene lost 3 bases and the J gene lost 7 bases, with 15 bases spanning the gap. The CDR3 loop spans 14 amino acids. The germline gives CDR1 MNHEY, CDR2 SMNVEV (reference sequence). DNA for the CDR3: TGTGCCAGCAGTTTGACGGGGACCGCCGTTGAAGCTTTCTTT. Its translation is CASSLTGTAVEAFF.

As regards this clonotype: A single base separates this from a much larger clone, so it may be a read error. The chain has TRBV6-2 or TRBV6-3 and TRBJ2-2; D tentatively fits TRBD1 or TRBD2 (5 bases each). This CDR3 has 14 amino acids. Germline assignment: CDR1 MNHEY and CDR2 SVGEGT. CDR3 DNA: TGTGCCCGCAGTTACTGGGACGACAACGGGGAGCTGTTTTTT. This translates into CARSYWDDNGELFF.

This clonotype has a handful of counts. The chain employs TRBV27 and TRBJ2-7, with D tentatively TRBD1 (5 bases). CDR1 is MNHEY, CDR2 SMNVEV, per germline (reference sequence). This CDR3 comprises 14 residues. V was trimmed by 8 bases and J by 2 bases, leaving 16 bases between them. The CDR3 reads CASSPGIAAYEQYF. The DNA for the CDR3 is TGTGCCAGCTCTCCAGGGATCGCGGCCTACGAGCAGTACTTC.

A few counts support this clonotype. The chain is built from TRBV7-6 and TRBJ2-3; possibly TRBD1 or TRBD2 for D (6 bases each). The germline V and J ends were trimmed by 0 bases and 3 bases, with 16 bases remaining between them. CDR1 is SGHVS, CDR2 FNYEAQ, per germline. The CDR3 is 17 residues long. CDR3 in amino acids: CASSLASVVGGTDTQYF. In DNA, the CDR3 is TGTGCCAGCAGCTTAGCGTCGGTAGTAGGGGGGACAGATACGCAGTATTTT.